This T cell receptor beta chain came from a study of CD8+ T cells in alopecia areata. The treatment is: oral pan-JAK inhibitor, 5-10 mg twice daily. This clone was recorded once. The antigen is undetermined. Regarding the study as a whole: Besides other cells, scalp samples also yield sequences of resident alphabeta T cells from normal skin. There were many expanded lesional clones persisting in scalp and blood during tofacitinib.

RNA extraction and reverse transcription yielded cDNA as sequencing template. The method was immunoSEQ multiplex PCR; TCRdb's version includes in-frame clones alone and lacks a portion of them. The data contain under 350,000 clones, 58% of them singletons. Germline assignment: CDR1 MDHEN and CDR2 SYDVKM. This CDR3 contains 12 residues. V dropped 6 bases and J dropped 7 bases, with 10 bases sitting between them. The sequencing used CD4+ T cells sorted from blood, collected at week 24, from a patient treated with tofacitinib. The chain recombines TRBV28 with TRBJ1-5; D perhaps matches TRBD1 (5 bases). This clonotype was obtained from a human donor with alopecia areata. The CDR3 DNA is TGTGCCAGCAGCGAGGGGAAGCAGCCCCAGCATTTT. Its protein is CASSEGKQPQHF.